A selection of T cell receptor beta chains follows, all from one sample in a study of T cells in Graves' hyperthyroidism and ophthalmopathy. TCRdb independently ran MiXCR on the multiplex PCR reads; one entry per CDR3 protein. Among 730,000 or so distinct CDR3 sequences listed, roughly 20% were seen once. The sample taken for sequencing was blood. The receptors derive from a woman aged 45-65 years with Graves' hyperthyroidism that later progressed to Graves' ophthalmopathy. CDR3s include the opening cysteine and the closing phenylalanine or tryptophan. Fields, in order: V gene, D gene, J gene, clone size, CDR3 DNA, CDR3 protein. D genes are given only for firm matches. Clone sizes are given selectively: once, few, many, or a class where the clone is expanded.

>TRBV12-3/TRBV12-4|TRBD1|TRBJ2-1|many
TGTGCCAGCAGCCGATTACAGGGGGCCTACAATGAGCAGTTCTTC
CASSRLQGAYNEQFF
>TRBV6-2/TRBV6-3|TRBD1|TRBJ1-2|.
TGTGCCAGCATATCGGGGACAGGGATGTCGTTGGGCTACACCTTC
CASISGTGMSLGYTF
>TRBV6-5|.|TRBJ2-5|many
TGTGCCAGCAGTTACTTGACCGGGGGATGGGAGACCCAGTACTTC
CASSYLTGGWETQYF
>TRBV15|.|TRBJ2-1|few
TGTGCCACCAGCAGTTTAAGCTCCTACAATGAGCAGTTCTTC
CATSSLSSYNEQFF
>TRBV14|TRBD1|TRBJ1-2|few
TGTGCCAGCAGCCAAGCCTCACACAGGGGGCACCCATTCAACTATGGCTACACCTTC
CASSQASHRGHPFNYGYTF
>TRBV20-1|.|TRBJ2-5|once
TGCAGTGCTAGAAATCCGGCGTCGATTGAGACCCAGTACTTC
CSARNPASIETQYF
>TRBV5-8|.|TRBJ1-2|few
TGTGCCAGCAGCTTCGAGGGTACAAACTATGGCTACACCTTC
CASSFEGTNYGYTF
>TRBV11-2|.|TRBJ2-7|many
TGTGCCAGCAGCTTAGACAGCTTCTACGAGCAGTACTTC
CASSLDSFYEQYF
>TRBV5-1|.|TRBJ2-1|many
TGCGCCAGCAGCTTGGTTAGCTTCCTCTCCTACAATGAGCAGTTCTTC
CASSLVSFLSYNEQFF
>TRBV7-9|.|TRBJ2-3|many
TGTGCCAGCAGCTCCACCCGGATCCTCACAGATACGCAGTATTTT
CASSSTRILTDTQYF
>TRBV4-1|TRBD1|TRBJ1-6|.
TGCGCCAGCAGCCAACGCCTGCCGGGACAGGATAATTCACCCCTCCACTTT
CASSQRLPGQDNSPLHF
>TRBV6-1|TRBD1|TRBJ2-1|many
TGTGCCAGCAGTCAAACAGGGGACTACAATGAGCAGTTCTTC
CASSQTGDYNEQFF
>TRBV20-1|.|TRBJ2-2|many
TGCAGTGCTAGAGCTGGGTCGAACACCGGGGAGCTGTTTTTT
CSARAGSNTGELFF
>TRBV11-2|.|TRBJ1-6|many
TGTGCCAGCAGCTTAAATAATTCACCCCTCCACTTT
CASSLNNSPLHF
>TRBV5-1|.|TRBJ1-1|many
TGCGCCAGCAGCACAGGAGCAAACTCATTGAACACTGAAGCTTTCTTT
CASSTGANSLNTEAFF
>TRBV7-9|TRBD2|TRBJ2-5|.
TGTGCCAGCATGCGGGGGAGACAAGAGACCCAGTACTTC
CASMRGRQETQYF
>TRBV12-3/TRBV12-4|.|TRBJ1-1|many
TGTGCGTCCAGGGCCCTGAACACTGAAGCTTTCTTT
CASRALNTEAFF
>TRBV9|.|TRBJ2-1|few
TGTGCCAGCAGCGCCGGGTCGCCAACGACAGGGCAGTTCTTC
CASSAGSPTTGQFF
>TRBV3-1|TRBD2|TRBJ2-3|.
TGTGCCAGCAGCCCCCTAGCGGGGGGCGCCACAGATGCGCAGTATTTT
CASSPLAGGATDAQYF
>TRBV6-2/TRBV6-3|.|TRBJ2-3|.
TGTGCCAGCAGGCCTTGGGGGTCAGATACGCAGTATTTT
CASRPWGSDTQYF
>TRBV9|.|TRBJ2-3|many
TGTGCCAGCAGCGTAGAGATCGCGGACCTACTGAATACGCAGTATTTT
CASSVEIADLLNTQYF
>TRBV6-1|.|TRBJ2-3|.
TGTGCCAGCAGTGAAGCACGTAACACAGATACGCAGTATTTT
CASSEARNTDTQYF
>TRBV13|.|TRBJ1-3|few
TGTGCCAGCAGCCTCACCTTACCGGACGGGTCCTCTGGAAACACCATATATTTT
CASSLTLPDGSSGNTIYF
>TRBV27|TRBD2|TRBJ2-7|once
TGTGCCAGCAGCTTCCGACTAGCGGGGCACGAGCAGTACTTC
CASSFRLAGHEQYF
>TRBV5-1|TRBD1|TRBJ1-1|many
TGCGCCAGCGGACATGAGTTTGGACAGGGGGTCACTGAAGCTTTCTTT
CASGHEFGQGVTEAFF
>TRBV20-1|TRBD2|TRBJ2-1|.
TGCAGTGCCCTTGCGGGGGGGCTCAACAATGAGCAGTTCTTC
CSALAGGLNNEQFF
>TRBV11-2|.|TRBJ2-7|many
TGTGCCAGCAGCTTAGGAGTTTCCGCCTACGAGCAGTACTTC
CASSLGVSAYEQYF
>TRBV6-5|.|TRBJ1-5|.
TGTGCCAGCAGTAACCTGCTAGGAGGGGATCAGCCCCAGCATTTT
CASSNLLGGDQPQHF
>TRBV7-9|.|TRBJ1-3|many
TGTGCCAGCAGCTTAGGGACGGACTCTGGAAACACCATATATTTT
CASSLGTDSGNTIYF
>TRBV14|.|TRBJ2-1|.
TGTGCCAGCAGCATCCTGGGGGGTATCGATGAGCAGTTCTTC
CASSILGGIDEQFF
>TRBV15|TRBD2|TRBJ2-7|many
TGTGCCACCAGCAGGGAGCAGGGACTATGGTCCTACGAGCAGTACTTC
CATSREQGLWSYEQYF
>TRBV7-9|.|TRBJ1-1|.
TGTGCCATCATCTTGATCGGAGGGTTCAACACTGAAGCTTTCTTT
CAIILIGGFNTEAFF
>TRBV4-1|TRBD2|TRBJ2-1|.
TGCGCCAGCAGCCAAGCCTGGACTAGCGGGGGTGAACAGTTCTTC
CASSQAWTSGGEQFF
>TRBV6-2/TRBV6-3|TRBD1|TRBJ1-1|many
TGTGCCAGCAGACCATTTCGAACGGACAGGGGAAACACTGAAGCTTTCTTT
CASRPFRTDRGNTEAFF
>TRBV11-2|TRBD2|TRBJ2-7|many
TGTGCCAGCAGCCCAAGCGGGGGGGCTGGTGAGCAGTACTTC
CASSPSGGAGEQYF
>TRBV6-1|.|TRBJ2-2|.
TGTGCCAGCAGCCCCCTGGCTTGGAACACCGGGGAGCTGTTTTTT
CASSPLAWNTGELFF
>TRBV14|.|TRBJ1-4|.
TGTGCCAGCAGCCAATCCAGATTCGCAACTAATGAAAAACTGTTTTTT
CASSQSRFATNEKLFF
>TRBV3-1|.|TRBJ1-3|few
TGTGCCAGCAGCCAAGATGCATTGGGACGAAACACCATATATTTT
CASSQDALGRNTIYF
>TRBV7-3|.|TRBJ1-1|many
TGTGCCAGCAGCTTAACGCAGGAGACTGAAGCTTTCTTT
CASSLTQETEAFF
>TRBV27|TRBD1|TRBJ2-6|.
TGTGCCAGCAGTTTACGGGGGACAGGGGAATTTGGGGCCAACGTCCTGACTTTC
CASSLRGTGEFGANVLTF
>TRBV11-2|.|TRBJ1-5|few
TGTGCCAGCAGCGACCGTATTGGGGCGCAAGGTCAGCCCCAGCATTTT
CASSDRIGAQGQPQHF
>TRBV7-3|.|TRBJ2-7|.
TGTGCCAGCAGCAGACCTTTGCAGCCCTACGAGCAGTACTTC
CASSRPLQPYEQYF
>TRBV30|TRBD1|TRBJ1-1|many
TGTGCCTGGAGTGTACACAGGGGGCGGGTTGAAGCTTTCTTT
CAWSVHRGRVEAFF
>TRBV11-2|TRBD2|TRBJ2-3|many
TGTGCCAGCAGCTTGGGGAGCGGGGGGGCTGAAGATACGCAGTATTTT
CASSLGSGGAEDTQYF
>TRBV7-9|.|TRBJ2-7|many
TGTGCCAGCAGCAGCGCGACGGACTCCTACGAGCAGTACTTC
CASSSATDSYEQYF
>TRBV6-1|.|TRBJ1-6|few
TGTGCCAGCAGTCGGACTCGTTCACCCCTCCACTTT
CASSRTRSPLHF
>TRBV5-1|.|TRBJ2-1|.
TGCGCCAGCAGCCAACGGACAAGGGCGGGCAATGAGCAGTTCTTC
CASSQRTRAGNEQFF
>TRBV12-3/TRBV12-4|TRBD2|TRBJ2-2|.
TGTGCCAGCAGTTTAGGGAGCGGGGGGGCTTACGGGGAGCTGTTTTTT
CASSLGSGGAYGELFF
>TRBV30|TRBD1|TRBJ1-1|many
TGTGCCTGGAGGGGCCAGGGGGTCACTGAAGCTTTCTTT
CAWRGQGVTEAFF
>TRBV7-9|TRBD1|TRBJ2-3|.
TGTGCCAGCAGCTGGGGACAGGTCAGCACAGATACGCAGTATTTT
CASSWGQVSTDTQYF
>TRBV20-1|TRBD2|TRBJ2-5|many
TGCAGTGCCCCGGGACTAGCGGGGGTCTACCAAGAGACCCAGTACTTC
CSAPGLAGVYQETQYF
>TRBV3-1|.|TRBJ2-5|many
TGTGCCAGCAGCCAAGATCTGACCCCCGAGGTGGGGACCCAGTACTTC
CASSQDLTPEVGTQYF
>TRBV27|.|TRBJ1-1|many
TGTGCCAGCAGTGAAATAGAGGGGCACACTGAAGCTTTCTTT
CASSEIEGHTEAFF
>TRBV5-4|.|TRBJ2-7|many
TGTGCCAGCCACGACCCTACTAGGGGTATGGAGCAGTACTTC
CASHDPTRGMEQYF
>TRBV11-2|.|TRBJ2-3|many
TGTGCCAGCAGCTTAGTCTTCCGGGGTGCAGATACGCAGTATTTT
CASSLVFRGADTQYF
>TRBV5-1|TRBD1|TRBJ2-3|many
TGCGCCAGCAGCTTTTGGGGACAGGGCACAGATACGCAGTATTTT
CASSFWGQGTDTQYF
>TRBV6-2/TRBV6-3|.|TRBJ1-2|.
TGTGCCAGCAGTTACGGGACGGGTTATGACTACACCTTC
CASSYGTGYDYTF
>TRBV3-1|.|TRBJ1-2|many
TGTGCCAGCAGCCGCCGGGAGGTGCAGGGGCGAGGCTACACCTTC
CASSRREVQGRGYTF
>TRBV2|TRBD1|TRBJ1-1|.
TGTGCCAGCAGCACCGACAGGGAGCGTGAAGCTTTCTTT
CASSTDREREAFF